These 9 T cell receptor beta chains share one sample of origin, sequenced in a study of shared T cell receptors in the human thymus. The assay was immunoSEQ multiplex PCR, and TCRdb's table has in-frame clones only and misses some. Found here are under 450,000 clones, over 90% of them singletons; the top ten hold approximately 0.02%. The specimen sequenced was thymocytes. The receptors derive from a human donor.

The count of this clone is one. The rearrangement links TRBV11-3 to TRBJ2-7; 7 bases fit TRBD1. Germline CDR1 SGHNT, CDR2 YENEEA. With 4 bases clipped from V and 2 bases from J, the junction kept 5 bases outside the gene matches. The CDR3 runs to 14 residues. The CDR3 bases are TGTGCCAGCAGCTCCCAGGGGGATACCTACGAGCAGTACTTC. Translating gives CASSSQGDTYEQYF.

The rearrangement uses TRBV5-1 and TRBJ2-7, with D tentatively TRBD2 (6 bases). Trimming took off 3 bases at V and 3 bases at J, with 19 bases between the two ends. Germline-derived CDR1 and CDR2 are SGHRS and YFSETQ. The CDR3 sequence is 16 residues long. The CDR3, as DNA: TGCGCCAGCAGCTCAACGGGACTCCCTGTTAACTACGAGCAGTACTTC. It encodes CASSSTGLPVNYEQYF. Together with reference TRBV5-1 and TRBJ2-7, the CDR3 gives the full variable domain: KAGVTQTPRYLIKTRGQQVTLSCSPISGHRSVSWYQQTPGQGLQFLFEYFSETQRNKGNFPGRFSGRQFSNSRSEMNVSTLELGDSALYLCASSSTGLPVNYEQYFGPGTRLTVT.

Only a few counts were recorded for this clone. The rearrangement links TRBV6-5 to TRBJ1-5; 7 nucleotides agree with TRBD1. V shed 6 bases and J 7 bases; nucleotides not matched to a gene: 12. From germline, CDR1 is MNHEY and CDR2 SVGAGI. CDR3 length: 15 amino acids. In DNA form, the CDR3 reads TGTGCCAGCAGCCGCGACAGGGCGCGGGGGCAGCCCCAGCATTTT. This gives the protein CASSRDRARGQPQHF.

The rearrangement links TRBV6-7 to TRBJ2-1, with 10 bases that match TRBD2. TRBV6-7 is identified as an open reading frame with a role that is uncertain. The V and J ends lost 2 bases and 2 bases, in that order; junction bases with no gene match: 3. This CDR3 comprises 16 residues. CDR3 in amino acids: CASSYPGLAAYNEQFF. CDR3 DNA: TGTGCCAGCAGTTACCCAGGACTAGCGGCCTACAATGAGCAGTTCTTC.

V is TRBV7-2 and J is TRBJ2-3; TRBD2 matches 9 bases. Germline V gene data show CDR1 as SGHTA and CDR2 as FQGNSA. V was pared by 7 bases and J by 1 base, with 9 bases of the junction left unmatched. This CDR3 spans 16 amino acids. The CDR3 sequence is CASIRLAGVGTDTQYF. CDR3 sequence (DNA): TGTGCCAGCATCCGATTAGCGGGAGTGGGCACAGATACGCAGTATTTT.

The chain carries TRBV28 and TRBJ2-3, with D possibly matching TRBD1 (5 bases). V lost 2 bases to trimming and J lost 1 base, with 19 bases between them. This CDR3 spans 18 amino acids. Germline values: CDR1 MDHEN, CDR2 SYDVKM. The CDR3 nucleotides read TGTGCCAGCAGTTTACTTACCCAGGGTCCCGGAGGCACAGATACGCAGTATTTT. Amino acid sequence: CASSLLTQGPGGTDTQYF.

This chain joins TRBV29-1 and TRBJ1-4; 9 bases align to TRBD1. CDR1 SQVTM and CDR2 ANQGSEA come from the germline V gene. The CDR3 spans 13 residues. J gave up 8 bases and V 6 bases, and 7 bases lay outside the gene matches. The DNA for the CDR3 is TGCAGCGTCGGGGGACAGGGCGAAGAAAAACTGTTTTTT. It translates to CSVGGQGEEKLFF.

V is TRBV10-3 and J is TRBJ2-1; D unclear. Trimming pared 6 bases from V and 3 bases from J, leaving 6 bases between. Per the germline V gene, CDR1 is ENHRY and CDR2 is SYGVKD. This CDR3 is built from 12 residues. DNA of the CDR3: TGTGCCATCAGCCAGATCTACAATGAGCAGTTCTTC. Residues: CAISQIYNEQFF.

This chain uses TRBV7-6 with TRBJ1-1; 8 nucleotides agree with TRBD1. V shed 1 base and J 6 bases; nucleotides not matched to a gene: 1. The CDR3 spans 13 residues. Germline V CDR1 and CDR2: SGHVS, FNYEAQ. The CDR3 sequence: CASSLGTGSEAFF. The CDR3 region has the DNA TGTGCCAGCAGCTTAGGGACAGGGTCTGAAGCTTTCTTT.